The rows below give T cell receptor beta chains drawn from one sample of a study of shared clonotypes between healthy human individuals. Data came from immunoSEQ multiplex PCR; TCRdb stores just in-frame clones and leaves some out. The sample shows approximately 2,300,000 clones, about nine tenths of them seen only once. The sequencing sample was made of naive CD4+ T cells from PBMCs. These receptors all come from a man aged 18 to 30 in good health. Some clones in this sample may be carry-over from other donors' samples. Each CDR3 is given with its conserved first and last residue. Fields, in order: D gene, clone size, V gene, J gene, CDR3 DNA, CDR3 protein. A D gene is named only where the DNA matches it firmly. Clone size appears in some rows only: once, few, many, or a class for an expanded clone.

.	.	TRBV9	TRBJ1-2	TGTGCCAGCAGGACAGTATCGGATGGCTACACCTTC	CASRTVSDGYTF
.	.	TRBV9	TRBJ1-1	TGTGCCAGCAGCTACTCCGGGCTCATGAACACTGAAGCTTTCTTT	CASSYSGLMNTEAFF
.	once	TRBV2	TRBJ2-1	TGTGCCAGCAGTTCAAGCGGCTACAATGAGCAGTTCTTC	CASSSSGYNEQFF
.	.	TRBV6-4	TRBJ2-3	TGTGCCAGCAGTGGCTCGACAGGCTCAGATACGCAGTATTTT	CASSGSTGSDTQYF
.	.	TRBV6-5	TRBJ1-5	TGTGCCAGCAGTTACAACGCTAATCAGCCCCAGCATTTT	CASSYNANQPQHF
TRBD1	.	TRBV6-5	TRBJ1-5	TGTGCCAGCAGCCGGCGTCGGACAGGGGGTGAGCCCCAGCATTTT	CASSRRRTGGEPQHF
TRBD1	.	TRBV18	TRBJ2-7	TGTGCCAGCTCACCTGGGACAGGGAGATCCTACGAGCAGTACTTC	CASSPGTGRSYEQYF
TRBD2	.	TRBV5-1	TRBJ2-5	TGCGCCAGCAGCTTGGGAGGGACTAGCGGGGAGACCCAGTACTTC	CASSLGGTSGETQYF
.	.	TRBV9	TRBJ1-5	TGTGCCAGCAGCGCGGACAGCTATCAGCCCCAGCATTTT	CASSADSYQPQHF
.	.	TRBV30	TRBJ2-2	TGTGCCTGGAGTAGGGGCAACACCGGGGAGCTGTTTTTT	CAWSRGNTGELFF
.	.	TRBV5-5	TRBJ2-7	TGTGCCAGCAGCTTCCGACTTCAAGAGTTATCCTACGAGCAGTACTTC	CASSFRLQELSYEQYF
.	.	TRBV5-6	TRBJ2-3	TGTGCCAGCAGCTTCCCCTCTAGCGGCACAGATACGCAGTATTTT	CASSFPSSGTDTQYF
.	.	TRBV6-6	TRBJ2-3	TGTGCCAGCAGTTTCTCCTACACGGTTACGCAGTATTTT	CASSFSYTVTQYF
TRBD1	.	TRBV10-3	TRBJ1-1	TGTGCCATCAGTGAGTCAGGGTCGGGACAGGGGGTGACTGAAGCTTTCTTT	CAISESGSGQGVTEAFF
.	.	TRBV10-1	TRBJ1-2	TGCGCCAGCAGTGAGTCCCGAGGGGCCGGTGGCTACACCTTC	CASSESRGAGGYTF
TRBD1	.	TRBV6-1	TRBJ1-2	TGTGCCAGCAGGGTTGGACAGGGGGCTAACTATGGCTACACCTTC	CASRVGQGANYGYTF
TRBD1	.	TRBV15	TRBJ2-3	TGTGCCATCGGGACAGGGGGCTCAGATACGCAGTATTTT	CAIGTGGSDTQYF
TRBD1	.	TRBV19	TRBJ2-5	TGTGCCAGTAGTAACCCAAACAGGGGTGAAGAGACCCAGTACTTC	CASSNPNRGEETQYF
.	.	TRBV27	TRBJ1-3	TGTGCCAGCCGTCCCAACGGTGGAAACACCATATATTTT	CASRPNGGNTIYF
.	.	TRBV9	TRBJ2-7	TGTGCCAGCAGCGAGCAGGCAGGGGAGGCGCAGTACTTC	CASSEQAGEAQYF
.	.	TRBV19	TRBJ2-5	TGTGCCAGTAGTATGCAGCGAGGAGGGTGGGAGACCCAGTACTTC	CASSMQRGGWETQYF
.	.	TRBV5-1	TRBJ1-4	TGCGCCAGCAGCCCCTTTTGGGACTTCCAGGGGGAAAAACTGTTTTTT	CASSPFWDFQGEKLFF
.	.	TRBV10-3	TRBJ2-5	TGTGCCATCAGTGAACGGGAGAGGGAGACCCAGTACTTC	CAISERERETQYF
TRBD1	.	TRBV7-2	TRBJ2-1	TGTGCCAGTACCAGACAGGGCCTTTACAATGAGCAGTTCTTC	CASTRQGLYNEQFF
.	.	TRBV19	TRBJ1-5	TGTGCCAGTAGTATAGGCGCGACGGGCAATCAGCCCCAGCATTTT	CASSIGATGNQPQHF
.	.	TRBV11-1	TRBJ1-1	TGTGCCAGCAGCTTAGAGTCACCCGGATTGGGGACTGAAGCTTTCTTT	CASSLESPGLGTEAFF
.	.	TRBV7-2	TRBJ1-2	TGTGCCAGCAGCTCCGAGCGTATTCGGGGCAACGGCTACACCTTC	CASSSERIRGNGYTF
.	.	TRBV6-6	TRBJ1-2	TGTGCCAGCAGTTACTCTTCAGGGGTCTATGGCTACACCTTC	CASSYSSGVYGYTF
.	.	TRBV5-1	TRBJ2-7	TGCGCCAGCAGCCCGTTAGACATCTACGAGCAGTACTTC	CASSPLDIYEQYF
.	few	TRBV28	TRBJ1-2	TGTGCCAGCAGTTCCAGTGGCTATGGCTACACCTTC	CASSSSGYGYTF
.	.	TRBV6-5	TRBJ1-2	TGTGCCAGCAGTGAAGTTGGCTACACCTTC	CASSEVGYTF
.	.	TRBV7-3	TRBJ2-2	TGTGCCAGCAGCTTAGGCGGACTTATACCCGGGGAGCTGTTTTTT	CASSLGGLIPGELFF
.	.	TRBV6-5	TRBJ1-2	TGTGCCAGCAGTTATTTAGACTATGGCTACACCTTC	CASSYLDYGYTF
.	.	TRBV12-5	TRBJ2-3	TGTGCTAGTGCCATAGGGCTAGCTGGTGCAGATACGCAGTATTTT	CASAIGLAGADTQYF
.	.	TRBV7-3	TRBJ2-2	TGTGCCAGCAGCTTACTGGCCGCCCATGACACCGGGGAGCTGTTTTTT	CASSLLAAHDTGELFF
.	.	TRBV6-5	TRBJ2-3	TGTGCCAGCAGCCTGTTAGATACGCAGTATTTT	CASSLLDTQYF
.	.	TRBV5-1	TRBJ2-7	TGCGCCAGCAGCGTGTCAGGTGGGTCCTACGAGCAGTACTTC	CASSVSGGSYEQYF
TRBD1	.	TRBV6-5	TRBJ2-7	TGTGCCACCACGCTGGGACAGGGGGTCTACGAGCAGTACTTC	CATTLGQGVYEQYF
.	.	TRBV28	TRBJ2-1	TGTGCCAGCAGTCACTATACCGGGGCAGACAATGAGCAGTTCTTC	CASSHYTGADNEQFF
TRBD2	.	TRBV27	TRBJ2-3	TGTGCCAGCAGTACGGGACTAGCGGGGGCCACAGATACGCAGTATTTT	CASSTGLAGATDTQYF
.	.	TRBV6-6	TRBJ2-1	TGTGCCAGCAGTTACCTGCAAGGGGGTGAGCAGTTCTTC	CASSYLQGGEQFF
.	few	TRBV7-3	TRBJ1-1	TGTGCCAGCAGCTTACACTCGAACACTGAAGCTTTCTTT	CASSLHSNTEAFF
TRBD1	.	TRBV5-1	TRBJ1-2	TGCGCCAGCAGCCAGGACAGGCTCTATGGCTACACCTTC	CASSQDRLYGYTF
TRBD2	.	TRBV28	TRBJ2-1	TGTGCCAGCAGTCGTAGCGGGAGGGCCTACAATGAGCAGTTCTTC	CASSRSGRAYNEQFF
TRBD2	.	TRBV30	TRBJ2-2	TGTGCCTGGGGACCCAGGTTGGGAGGGGCGGGCACCGGGGAGCTGTTTTTT	CAWGPRLGGAGTGELFF
.	.	TRBV18	TRBJ1-5	TGTGCCAGCTCACCGGGCAACAATCAGCCCCAGCATTTT	CASSPGNNQPQHF
.	.	TRBV30	TRBJ1-5	TGTGCCTGGAGTGCCCGGGCAGGGCTAAGGGTACAGCCCCAGCATTTT	CAWSARAGLRVQPQHF
TRBD1	.	TRBV6-1	TRBJ1-4	TGTGCCAGCAGTGAAACAGGGGATGAAAAACTGTTTTTT	CASSETGDEKLFF
TRBD1	.	TRBV28	TRBJ1-1	TGTGCCAGCAGTTTTCCTCACCGGGGACAGGTTTGGCGGGGGAACACTGAAGCTTTCTTT	CASSFPHRGQVWRGNTEAFF
TRBD2	.	TRBV7-8	TRBJ2-4	TGTGCCAGCAGCCCCCGGGGGGGGACTAGCGACGCGCTAGCCAAAAACATTCAGTACTTC	CASSPRGGTSDALAKNIQYF
.	.	TRBV7-2	TRBJ2-3	TGTGCCAGCAGACCTCTCGGGAGCATCAAAGATACGCAGTATTTT	CASRPLGSIKDTQYF